This is a list of T cell receptor beta chains from one sample in a study of cytomegalovirus exposure and HLA in healthy donors. Profiled with immunoSEQ multiplex PCR; TCRdb holds only in-frame clones, not every one. The table lists fewer than 110,000 clones, about 80% of them singletons. The sample comprised PBMCs. The receptors originated from a man between 40 and 49 years old in good health and CMV-seronegative. Both conserved end residues are part of each CDR3. Each record gives: V gene, CDR3 protein.

TRBV7-2 | CASSLGLVASTDTQYF
TRBV11-2 | CASSLESDSSYEQYF
TRBV9 | CASSRGENSGNTIYF
TRBV2 | CASSDRRGFTEAFF
TRBV7-9 | CSSSFYTDTQYF
TRBV5-5 | CASSFLVVAEANYGYTF
TRBV2 | CASSFRGLGGELFF
TRBV9 | CASSTPSGGPGELFF
TRBV6-1 | CASSRPGLNTEAFF
TRBV5-1 | CASSWDSRGGEEQFF
TRBV6-5 | CASSRDSISGNTIYF
TRBV7-3 | CASSLTGGLNTEAFF
TRBV7-2 | CASSSGQGFYNEQFF
TRBV9 | CASSVAPSTSQQFF
TRBV9 | CASSVGPGAGANVLTF
TRBV19 | CASSTRGRDTEAFF
TRBV7-2 | CASSGQLNTEAFF
TRBV28 | CASSPPGQGASPLHF
TRBV6-1 | CASGGQGQPQHF
TRBV9 | CASSVEGGTDTQYF
TRBV6-6 | CASQGDTEAFF
TRBV6-1 | CASKQGQGNAEAFF
TRBV30 | CAWSRRRDTEAFF
TRBV5-4 | CASSSAGGNTGELFF
TRBV5-4 | CASSASPGQKTNGYTF
TRBV5-1 | CASSPGMFRRDEQFF
TRBV12-1 | CASSFWRGETQYF
TRBV2 | CASSGGEPQHF
TRBV14 | CASSPTTGYGYTF
TRBV18 | CASLKTGTGVYEQYF
TRBV27 | CASSKWGGFHEQFF
TRBV28 | CASSLSDLGSIGYTF
TRBV7-2 | CASSSAGPMNTEAFF
TRBV14 | CASSQDWRGAAYEAFF
TRBV6-1 | CASSDQGGVVIETQYF
TRBV29-1 | CSVEGGTGDTEAFF
TRBV7-9 | CASQGQGDSSYNEQFF